The 25 T cell receptor beta chains in this list originate from one sample, sequenced in a study of blood T cell repertoires in COVID-19. TCRdb's table, derived via immunoSEQ multiplex PCR, lists solely in-frame clones and lacks some. The table shows approximately 300,000 clones, with around 87% occurring only once. The specimen sequenced was PBMCs or T cells enriched from blood (not recorded which). Receptors were obtained from a woman aged 30 to 39 who had recovered from COVID-19.

This clone was seen only a few times. The chain has TRBV15 and TRBJ1-2; D gene unclear. This CDR3 has 16 residues. The ends were cut back, 1 base at V and 3 bases at J, with 15 bases in the middle. Per germline, CDR1 LNHNV and CDR2 YYDKDF (reference sequence). CDR3 residues: CATSRGVAPGDYGYTF. The CDR3 coding sequence is TGTGCCACCAGCAGAGGCGTCGCTCCGGGAGACTATGGCTACACCTTC.

V usage is TRBV6-2 or TRBV6-3 and J usage is TRBJ2-7; the D gene is possibly TRBD2 (6 bases). The CDR3 consists of 17 residues. The germline V gene encodes CDR1 MNHEY and CDR2 SVGEGT. Trimming took off 2 bases at V and 3 bases at J, with 20 bases between the two ends. Written as DNA, the CDR3 is TGTGCCAGCAGTTACCTGACTGGACTATATCGTCTCTACGAGCAGTACTTC. Translated: CASSYLTGLYRLYEQYF.

The sample holds one count of this clone. The chain links TRBV15 to TRBJ2-1, with a tentative D call TRBD1 (6 bases). V was pared by 6 bases and J by 0 bases, with 12 bases between. Germline CDR1 LNHNV, CDR2 YYDKDF (reference sequence). The CDR3 runs 15 residues. CDR3 coding DNA: TGTGCCACCAGTCTCGAGGGACACTCCTACAATGAGCAGTTCTTC. Translated, it gives CATSLEGHSYNEQFF.

This rearrangement joins TRBV5-1 to TRBJ2-7; 8 bases map to TRBD1. V was pared by 4 bases and J by 3 bases, with 9 bases of the junction left unmatched. Germline CDR1 reads SGHRS; CDR2 reads YFSETQ. The CDR3 loop spans 15 amino acids. CDR3 amino acids: CASSRTLGQGYEQYF. CDR3 DNA: TGCGCCAGCAGCCGCACGCTCGGACAGGGCTACGAGCAGTACTTC.

The rearrangement uses TRBV6-5 and TRBJ1-2; D may be TRBD1 (5 bases). The CDR3 extends over 13 amino acids. From germline, CDR1 is MNHEY and CDR2 SVGAGI. The V end was cut by 6 bases, the J end by 6 bases, with 14 bases between. DNA of the CDR3: TGTGCCAGCAGCACCCTCGGGGGGGATGGCTACACCTTC. It encodes CASSTLGGDGYTF.

The chain joins TRBV15 to TRBJ1-2; TRBD1 might be the D (6 bases). Deletions cut 0 bases from V and 8 bases from J, with 22 bases between. The CDR3 totals 17 residues. Germline V lookup: CDR1 LNHNV, CDR2 YYDKDF (reference sequence). CDR3 loop: CATSRDQGLRGGQGYTF. The CDR3 DNA reads TGTGCCACCAGCAGAGACCAAGGACTCAGGGGCGGACAAGGCTACACCTTC.

V usage is TRBV7-2 and J usage is TRBJ2-1; TRBD2 matches at 7 bases. This CDR3 is built from 16 residues. The V gene's germline CDR1 is SGHTA and CDR2 FQGNSA. After removal of 5 bases from V and 0 bases from J, the junction contained 7 bases not matched to a gene. CDR3 sequence reads: CASSVSGASSYNEQFF. CDR3 nucleotide sequence: TGTGCCAGCAGCGTGAGCGGGGCGAGCTCCTACAATGAGCAGTTCTTC.

V and J are TRBV28 and TRBJ1-2; tentative D call: TRBD1 (5 bases). The V gene lost 2 bases and the J gene lost 9 bases, with 16 bases spanning the gap. Germline V CDR1 and CDR2: MDHEN, SYDVKM. The CDR3 is 14 residues long. CDR3 nucleotides: TGTGCCAGCAGTTTACAGGGACTGGTTGAAAGCTACACCTTC. Amino acid sequence: CASSLQGLVESYTF.

The V and J genes are TRBV7-2 and TRBJ1-5, with 10 bases lining up with TRBD1. The CDR3 contains 17 residues. CDR1 is SGHTA and CDR2 is FQGNSA in the germline V gene. Germline trimming cut 3 bases from V and 6 bases from J; bases unmatched to any gene: 11. The chain's CDR3 is CASSFQRPGQGSQPQHF. CDR3 coding DNA: TGTGCCAGCAGCTTCCAGAGACCGGGACAGGGGAGTCAGCCCCAGCATTTT.

The chain links TRBV11-2 to TRBJ2-3; 15 bases map to TRBD2. V trimming: 10 bases; J trimming: 11 bases; junction bases outside the gene matches: 13. This CDR3 contains 15 residues. Germline V gives CDR1 SGHAT, CDR2 FQNNGV. This CDR3 is CATLSGLAGGIKQYF. The CDR3 nucleotides read TGTGCCACACTCTCGGGACTAGCGGGGGGAATAAAGCAGTATTTT.

The genes are TRBV3-1 (or the pseudogene TRBV3-2) and TRBJ2-3; 11 positions match TRBD2. CDR1 is LGHDT and CDR2 is YNNKEL in the germline V gene (reference sequence). Losses at the gene ends were 3 bases for V and 4 bases for J; bases not matched to a gene: 9. The CDR3 loop spans 17 amino acids. CDR3 residues: CASSHNSGGASADTQYF. In DNA, the CDR3 is TGTGCCAGCAGCCATAATAGCGGGGGGGCCAGCGCAGATACGCAGTATTTT.

This clone was observed a few times. The CDR3 bases are TGTGCCTGGTCCTGGCCCAGGGCTGGAAACACCATATATTTT. Its translation: CAWSWPRAGNTIYF. The chain couples TRBV30 to TRBJ1-3, with D perhaps TRBD1 (5 bases). The CDR3 totals 14 residues. Germline V lookup: CDR1 GTSNPN, CDR2 SVGIG (reference sequence). V was cut by 5 bases and J by 2 bases, with 13 bases left in between.

The J gene is TRBJ1-1, the V gene TRBV24-1; 7 bases agree with TRBD1. CDR1 and CDR2 (germline): KGHDR, SFDVKD. The CDR3 extends over 18 amino acids. With 0 bases clipped from V and 0 bases from J, the junction kept 9 bases outside the gene matches. DNA for the CDR3: TGTGCCACCAGTGATTTGGAGGGGGCGCTTGGGGTGAACACTGAAGCTTTCTTT. It translates to CATSDLEGALGVNTEAFF.

In regard to this clone: The identical CDR3 is also encoded by other nucleotide sequences in the sample. The rearrangement uses TRBV7-9 and TRBJ1-1; D uncertain. Germline loops: CDR1 SEHNR, CDR2 FQNEAQ (reference sequence). This CDR3 has 13 residues. The V end was cut by 2 bases, the J end by 3 bases, with 7 bases between. The CDR3 reads CASSLLSDTEAFF. CDR3 bases: TGTGCCAGCAGCTTACTATCGGACACTGAAGCTTTCTTT.

This chain links TRBV15 with TRBJ1-5, with D unclear. The V end was cut by 5 bases, the J end by 2 bases, with 13 bases between. The CDR3 is made up of 15 amino acids. The germline V gene encodes CDR1 LNHNV and CDR2 YYDKDF (reference sequence). DNA of the CDR3: TGTGCCACCAGCCCCCCACCCGGAGGCAATCAGCCCCAGCATTTT. Its protein product is CATSPPPGGNQPQHF.

The rearrangement links TRBV7-2 to TRBJ1-5; 9 bases map to TRBD1. The CDR3 sequence is 15 residues long. The germline V gene encodes CDR1 SGHTA and CDR2 FQGNSA. Losses at the gene ends were 6 bases for V and 4 bases for J; bases not matched to a gene: 7. CDR3 protein: CASSLGQGPNQPQHF. Written as DNA, the CDR3 is TGTGCCAGCAGTTTGGGACAGGGCCCAAATCAGCCCCAGCATTTT.

The chain is built from TRBV5-1 and TRBJ1-6; 7 positions match TRBD1. This CDR3 region has 13 residues. Losses at the gene ends were 7 bases for V and 7 bases for J; bases not matched to a gene: 5. Looked up from germline, CDR1 is SGHRS and CDR2 is YFSETQ. DNA for the CDR3: TGCGCCAGCCGCGGACAGGAAAATTCACCCCTCCACTTT. The encoded protein is CASRGQENSPLHF.

This clone was recorded only once. The chain employs TRBV12-3 or TRBV12-4 and TRBJ2-3; D is unresolved. This CDR3 is 13 amino acids long. Deletions cut 0 bases from V and 4 bases from J, with 5 bases between. CDR3 in DNA: TGTGCCAGCAGTTTAGCGACTTCAGATACGCAGTATTTT. Its protein is CASSLATSDTQYF.

CDR3 residues: CASGRGLGAFF. The CDR3 DNA reads as TGTGCCAGCGGGCGGGGGCTAGGAGCTTTCTTT. The chain uses TRBV2 and TRBJ1-1, with D maybe TRBD1 (6 bases). CDR1 is SNHLY and CDR2 is FYNNEI in the germline V gene. CDR3 length: 11 amino acids. The V end was cut by 8 bases, the J end by 10 bases, with 14 bases between.

The chain combines TRBV7-3 with TRBJ2-2; 8 bases align to TRBD1. Per the germline V gene, CDR1 is SGHTA and CDR2 is FQGTGA. V lost 4 bases and J lost 7; bases outside the gene matches: 5. CDR3 length: 14 amino acids. Here the CDR3 DNA reads TGTGCCAGCAGCTCCACAACAGGGGGCGGGGAGCTGTTTTTT. It yields the protein CASSSTTGGGELFF.

The chain couples TRBV19 to TRBJ2-5; 7 nucleotides align to TRBD1. This CDR3 has 15 amino acids. Trimming removed 5 bases from V and 1 base from J; junction bases left unmatched: 7. CDR1 is LNHDA and CDR2 is SQIVND in the germline V gene (reference sequence). CDR3 protein: CASSFRRTGQETQYF. CDR3 nucleotide sequence: TGTGCCAGTAGTTTCCGCAGGACAGGCCAAGAGACCCAGTACTTC.

This clone is a singleton in its sample. The chain is built from TRBV2 and TRBJ2-6, with TRBD2 matching over 9 bases. Germline V gene data show CDR1 as SNHLY and CDR2 as FYNNEI. The CDR3 loop spans 15 amino acids. Unmatched junction bases numbered 4, after V lost 5 bases and J lost 5 bases. This chain's CDR3 is CASSLGTSRANVLTF. CDR3 bases: TGTGCCAGCAGTCTCGGGACTAGCCGGGCCAACGTCCTGACTTTC.

The V gene is TRBV19, the J gene TRBJ2-1; 8 nucleotides match TRBD1. Per germline, CDR1 LNHDA and CDR2 SQIVND (reference sequence). Germline trimming cut 7 bases from V and 10 bases from J; bases unmatched to any gene: 15. The CDR3 spans 15 residues. In DNA form, the CDR3 reads TGTGCCAGTACGGGTGAGGGACAGGCCTACAGGGAGCAGTTCTTC. This gives the protein CASTGEGQAYREQFF.

CDR3 loop: CASSLVAGKETQYF. The CDR3 DNA reads as TGCGCCAGCAGCTTGGTAGCGGGGAAAGAGACCCAGTACTTC. This chain links TRBV5-1 with TRBJ2-5; 8 nucleotides line up with TRBD2. Germline V lookup: CDR1 SGHRS, CDR2 YFSETQ. Trimming cost V 0 bases and J 3 bases; bases outside gene matches: 1. The CDR3 is 14 residues long.

This clone was recorded a few times. This chain joins TRBV5-5 and TRBJ1-5; D may be TRBD1 (6 bases). With 0 bases removed from V and 0 bases from J, the gap between germline ends came to 13 bases. CDR3 size: 17 residues. CDR1 SGHKS and CDR2 YYEKEE come from the germline V gene (reference sequence). The CDR3 region has the DNA TGTGCCAGCAGCTTGGGGGACACTGGCTATAGCAATCAGCCCCAGCATTTT. This gives the protein CASSLGDTGYSNQPQHF. Full variable domain (rest looked up from reference TRBV5-5 and TRBJ1-5): DAGVTQSPTHLIKTRGQQVTLRCSPISGHKSVSWYQQVLGQGPQFIFQYYEKEERGRGNFPDRFSARQFPNYSSELNVNALLLGDSALYLCASSLGDTGYSNQPQHFGDGTRLSIL.